This entry concerns a single TCR beta chain. The sample is drawn from a study of preoperative IRX-2 immunotherapy in early breast cancer. Here immunoSEQ multiplex PCR was the method, and the copy in TCRdb shows in-frame clones only, minus some. The profile shows 20,000 to 30,000 clones, over 75% of them singletons. This CDR3 region has 16 residues. CDR1 is LGHNT, CDR2 FRNRAP, per germline. V gave up 1 base and J gave up 3 bases, with 12 bases separating them. Noted treatment: preoperative locoregional IRX-2 cytokine immunotherapy. Specimen: tumor tissue, collected after IRX-2 immunotherapy. The clonotype originates from a human donor with breast cancer. This chain connects TRBV12-5 to TRBJ1-4; D is possibly TRBD1 (5 bases). The DNA for the CDR3 is TGTGCTAGTGGTTTGGGAAGCTCGGGGGCTAATGAAAAACTGTTTTTT. Amino acids: CASGLGSSGANEKLFF.